Presented here are 10 T cell receptor beta chains from one specimen sequenced in a study of blood T cell repertoires in COVID-19 (TCRdb year 2020). The library relied on the immunoSEQ multiplex PCR assay. Drawn from immuneACCESS, this table holds only the in-frame rearrangements with V and J called that TCRdb kept. Clones are partly lost; checked studies trace under half to an unresolved V gene and leave the rest unexplained. The sample table lists about 120,000 clones, around 81% of them with a count of one. The biggest ten clones account for roughly 2.1% of the sample. Material for sequencing was peripheral blood. The source is a man between 70 and 80 years old with acute or convalescent COVID-19.

The chain uses TRBV4-3 and TRBJ1-2; TRBD1 is a possible D gene (5 bases). Trimming took off 8 bases at V and 3 bases at J, with 19 bases between the two ends. Looked up from germline, CDR1 is LGHNA and CDR2 is YSLEER. This CDR3 has 15 residues. CDR3 DNA sequence: TGCGCCAGCCGGGAGGTCGGGGGTCGGGACTATGGCTACACCTTC. Amino acid sequence: CASREVGGRDYGYTF.

This chain joins TRBV19 and TRBJ1-3; D not certain. Deletions cut 6 bases from V and 0 bases from J, with 9 bases between. Germline-derived CDR1 and CDR2 are LNHDA and SQIVND (reference sequence). The CDR3 totals 14 residues. CDR3 amino acids: CASSAGHSGNTIYF. The CDR3 DNA reads as TGTGCCAGTAGCGCAGGCCACTCTGGAAACACCATATATTTT.

This clone was recorded only once. The chain is built from TRBV10-3 and TRBJ1-2, with D possibly being TRBD1 (6 bases). Per germline, CDR1 ENHRY and CDR2 SYGVKD. The CDR3 sequence is 15 residues long. V lost 0 bases, J lost 4 bases, and 12 bases lay in between. The CDR3 nucleotides are TGTGCCATCAGTGAGTCCGGCAGGGGTGTCTATGGCTACACCTTC. Protein product: CAISESGRGVYGYTF.

This rearrangement joins TRBV7-2 to TRBJ1-5, with TRBD1 matching over 12 bases. The CDR3 has 16 amino acids. The V and J ends lost 1 base and 5 bases, in that order; junction bases with no gene match: 3. CDR1 and CDR2 (germline): SGHTA, FQGNSA. The CDR3 coding sequence is TGTGCCAGCAGCTTAGGCGGGACAGGGGGCTATCAGCCCCAGCATTTT. Its translation: CASSLGGTGGYQPQHF.

V gene TRBV18 combines with J gene TRBJ2-6; D is unresolved. Trimming cost V 3 bases and J 2 bases, with 5 bases left between them. This CDR3 contains 14 residues. Germline CDR1 KGHSH, CDR2 LQKENI. CDR3 bases: TGTGCCAGCTCACCTAGAACTGGGGCCAACGTCCTGACTTTC. Protein product: CASSPRTGANVLTF.

This chain links TRBV25-1 with TRBJ2-2; possible D gene TRBD2, 6 bases. V was clipped by 7 bases and J by 4 bases, with 7 bases between them. There are 12 residues in the CDR3. Germline V CDR1 and CDR2: MGHDK, SYGVNS. This CDR3 is CASKAGTGELFF. The CDR3 nucleotides are TGTGCCAGCAAAGCGGGCACCGGGGAGCTGTTTTTT.

This clone was seen once. The rearrangement uses TRBV25-1 and TRBJ1-1, with 7 bases that match TRBD1. The germline gives CDR1 MGHDK, CDR2 SYGVNS. The CDR3 consists of 14 residues. V was clipped by 2 bases and J by 3 bases; unmatched bases: 3. The CDR3 coding sequence is TGTGCCAGCAGTGAACAGGGGGGAGACACTGAAGCTTTCTTT. Translation: CASSEQGGDTEAFF.

The V and J genes are TRBV4-1 and TRBJ1-1, with D possibly matching TRBD1 (6 bases). The CDR3 is 15 amino acids. Trimming removed 0 bases at V and 5 bases at J, with 13 bases between. CDR1 is MGHRA, CDR2 YSYEKL, per germline. CDR3 coding DNA: TGCGCCAGCAGCCAAGAAGGATCGGGGACAACTGAAGCTTTCTTT. This gives the protein CASSQEGSGTTEAFF.

V is TRBV6-6 and J is TRBJ1-2, with no clear D. CDR3 size: 11 residues. Per germline, CDR1 MNHNY and CDR2 SVGAGI (reference sequence). Trimming removed 8 bases from V and 3 bases from J, with 7 bases in between. The CDR3 loop is CASREDYGYTF. In DNA, the CDR3 is TGTGCCAGCCGGGAGGACTATGGCTACACCTTC.

This rearrangement joins TRBV20-1 to TRBJ2-1, with D possibly being TRBD1 (6 bases). This CDR3 is built from 11 residues. CDR1 and CDR2 from the germline V gene are DFQATT and SNEGSKA (reference sequence). Deletions cut 5 bases from V and 7 bases from J, with 9 bases between. CDR3 loop: CSAERGNEQFF. The CDR3 region has the DNA TGCAGTGCTGAAAGGGGGAATGAGCAGTTCTTC.